The 17 T cell receptor beta chains listed next were all sequenced from one sample in a study of cytomegalovirus exposure and HLA in healthy donors. Primers: 60 Vbeta forward and 13 Jbeta reverse. Here immunoSEQ multiplex PCR was the method, and the copy in TCRdb shows in-frame clones only, minus some. The sample lists around 140,000 clones; 75% to 85% were seen once. Sequencing used PBMCs. The receptors come from a middle-aged woman in good health and CMV-seropositive.

There are a few counts of this clone. The J gene is TRBJ2-3, the V gene TRBV19; D not resolved. Per germline, CDR1 LNHDA and CDR2 SQIVND (reference sequence). CDR3 length: 13 amino acids. Trimming pared 3 bases from V and 5 bases from J, leaving 9 bases between. The CDR3, as DNA: TGTGCCAGTAGTATTAGGCCGGGAGATACGCAGTATTTT. This sequence encodes CASSIRPGDTQYF.

V is TRBV4-2 and J is TRBJ1-1; 9 nucleotides agree with TRBD1. The CDR3 is 16 residues long. The germline V gene encodes CDR1 LGHNA and CDR2 YNFKEQ. After removal of 2 bases from V and 4 bases from J, the junction contained 8 bases not matched to a gene. CDR3 DNA: TGTGCCAGCAGCCAATTAACCGGACAGGGGAGCACTGAAGCTTTCTTT. Its protein product is CASSQLTGQGSTEAFF.

V is TRBV19 and J is TRBJ1-5; 8 positions match TRBD1. Germline CDR1 reads LNHDA; CDR2 reads SQIVND (reference sequence). The CDR3 totals 15 residues. Trimming removed 7 bases from V and 2 bases from J; junction bases left unmatched: 7. CDR3 loop: CASIDRGRGNQPQHF. The CDR3, as DNA: TGTGCCAGTATCGACAGGGGTCGGGGCAATCAGCCCCAGCATTTT.

This chain links TRBV9 with TRBJ2-5; perhaps TRBD2 as D (6 bases). Germline CDR1 is SGDLS and CDR2 is YYNGEE. Trimming pared 0 bases from V and 5 bases from J, leaving 14 bases between. This CDR3 is built from 15 residues. The CDR3 nucleotides read TGTGCCAGCAGCGTAGACAACCGTGCGGGGGAGACCCAGTACTTC. This gives the protein CASSVDNRAGETQYF.

The CDR3 protein is CASSTDRGGMNTEAFF. The CDR3 DNA is TGTGCCAGTAGTACCGACAGGGGCGGAATGAACACTGAAGCTTTCTTT. The genes are TRBV19 and TRBJ1-1; 8 positions match TRBD1. CDR3 size: 16 residues. In germline, CDR1 is LNHDA, CDR2 SQIVND (reference sequence). V was pared by 4 bases and J by 0 bases, with 7 bases of the junction left unmatched.

The chain links TRBV10-1 to TRBJ2-3; TRBD2 might be the D (6 bases). Trimming removed 1 base from V and 6 bases from J, with 8 bases in between. Per the germline V gene, CDR1 is WNHNN and CDR2 is SYGVQD (reference sequence). This CDR3 contains 13 residues. CDR3 region: CASSEFREDTQYF. The CDR3 nucleotides read TGCGCCAGCAGTGAGTTCCGGGAGGATACGCAGTATTTT.

V usage is TRBV21-1 and J usage is TRBJ1-2. TRBV21-1 corresponds to a pseudogene. The CDR3 is made up of 17 amino acids. The DNA for the CDR3 is TGTGCCAGCAGCCTCCCAAGAGGTAGGTTCTCGCTGTGTGGCTACACCTTC. Translated, it gives CASSLPRGRFSLCGYTF.

This chain uses TRBV7-2 with TRBJ2-1, with D perhaps matching TRBD2 (6 bases). The CDR3 spans 15 residues. Per the germline V gene, CDR1 is SGHTA and CDR2 is FQGNSA. Trimming stripped 3 bases from V and 0 bases from J, with 9 bases between. CDR3 in amino acids: CASSFSGNSYNEQFF. CDR3 nucleotide sequence: TGTGCCAGCAGCTTTAGCGGAAACTCCTACAATGAGCAGTTCTTC. The full variable domain, in which reference TRBV7-2 and TRBJ2-1 provide the parts outside the CDR3, is GAGVSQSPSNKVTEKGKDVELRCDPISGHTALYWYRQSLGQGLEFLIYFQGNSAPDKSGLPSDRFSAERTGGSVSTLTIQRTQQEDSAVYLCASSFSGNSYNEQFFGPGTRLTVL.

Points on this clone: One end of the junction is discordant with germline, which a read error may explain. The rearrangement joins TRBV29-1 to TRBJ1-1; D possibly corresponds to TRBD1 (6 bases). CDR1 and CDR2 (germline): SQVTM, ANQGSEA. The CDR3 runs to 13 residues. The CDR3 DNA reads TGCAGCGCCGCAACAGGGATGAACGCTGAAGCTTTCTTT. Residues: CSAATGMNAEAFF. The full variable domain, rest sourced from reference TRBV29-1 and TRBJ1-1, is SAVISQKPSRDICQRGTSLTIQCQVDSQVTMMFWYRQQPGQSLTLIATANQGSEATYESGFVIDKFPISRPNLTFSTLTVSNMSPEDSSIYLCSAATGMNAEAFFGQGTRLTVV.

J is TRBJ1-2 and V is TRBV18, with D hard to call. Trimming took off 3 bases at V and 8 bases at J, with 22 bases between the two ends. The CDR3 has 16 amino acids. CDR1 KGHSH and CDR2 LQKENI come from the germline V gene. Here the CDR3 reads CASSPSGDGAESGYTF. The CDR3 DNA sequence: TGTGCCAGCTCACCGAGCGGTGATGGCGCGGAGTCCGGCTACACCTTC.

This chain joins TRBV28 and TRBJ2-7, with 8 positions matching TRBD2. Germline V gene lookup returns CDR1 MDHEN and CDR2 SYDVKM. Trimming took 5 bases from V and 2 from J; bases not matched to a gene: 5. CDR3 length equals 14 residues. This chain's CDR3 is CASSPTLAAYEQYF. The CDR3 DNA is TGTGCCAGCAGTCCTACACTAGCGGCCTACGAGCAGTACTTC.

This rearrangement joins TRBV19 to TRBJ2-3; D gene unclear. Germline assignment: CDR1 LNHDA and CDR2 SQIVND (reference sequence). This CDR3 is 12 amino acids long. V dropped 2 bases and J dropped 4 bases, with 4 bases sitting between them. In DNA form, the CDR3 reads TGTGCCAGTAGTATAACTTCAGATACGCAGTATTTT. It yields the protein CASSITSDTQYF.

CDR3 DNA sequence: TGCGCCAGCAGCTTGGTGGGCGGGAAGTTCCCCGGGGAGCTGTTTTTT. It codes for CASSLVGGKFPGELFF. The chain couples TRBV5-1 to TRBJ2-2, with D perhaps TRBD2 (6 bases). The germline V and J ends were trimmed by 0 bases and 6 bases, with 15 bases remaining between them. The germline CDR1 and CDR2 sequences are SGHRS and YFSETQ. The CDR3 is made up of 16 amino acids.

The chain combines TRBV11-2 with TRBJ1-2; TRBD1 aligns across 7 bases. Per germline, CDR1 SGHAT and CDR2 FQNNGV. The CDR3 is 13 residues long. Trimming took 5 bases from V and 8 from J; bases not matched to a gene: 8. CDR3 residues: CASSQAQGEGYTF. CDR3 sequence (DNA): TGTGCCAGCAGCCAAGCTCAGGGGGAAGGCTACACCTTC.

This clone was detected only a few times. This rearrangement joins TRBV29-1 to TRBJ2-3; D is unclear. The V end was cut by 8 bases, the J end by 3 bases, with 6 bases between. CDR1 and CDR2 (germline): SQVTM, ANQGSEA. The CDR3 extends over 10 amino acids. The CDR3, as DNA: TGCAGCTTCCGGACAGATACGCAGTATTTT. The encoded protein is CSFRTDTQYF.

The CDR3 protein is CSVEIVRGGEQYF. The DNA of the CDR3 is TGCAGCGTTGAAATAGTACGAGGGGGCGAGCAGTACTTC. The chain links TRBV29-1 to TRBJ2-7; a possible D gene is TRBD1 (6 bases). This CDR3 is 13 amino acids long. V was trimmed by 2 bases and J by 6 bases, leaving 14 bases between them. Germline V lookup: CDR1 SQVTM, CDR2 ANQGSEA.

Here the CDR3 reads CASSEPGGTYGYTF. CDR3 in DNA: TGTGCCAGCAGTGAGCCAGGGGGTACCTATGGCTACACCTTC. This rearrangement joins TRBV25-1 to TRBJ1-2, with 7 bases fitting TRBD1. Germline lookup yields CDR1 MGHDK and CDR2 SYGVNS. The ends lost 3 bases at V and 4 bases at J; junction bases unmatched: 5. The CDR3 has 14 amino acids.